The TCR beta chain described here comes from a study of blood T cell repertoires in COVID-19 (dated by TCRdb to the early 2020s). Concerning the study at large: The collaborator samples originated in the United States, Italy and Spain and spanned the acute and convalescent phases of COVID-19. The prospective study material was composed of cDNA or gDNA derived from T cells, B-cell-depleted T cells, or PBMCs. Deeply sampled blood TCRbeta repertoires from subjects exposed to, actively infected with, or recovered from COVID-19 were included in the dataset. The repertoires were released in a freely available public database intended as a resource for research on the immune response to SARS-CoV-2. The samples were drawn from the first 160 participants of the ongoing ImmuneRACE study and from some 1,300 subjects provided by 6 global collaborators. A de-identified subject ID, COVID-19 status, age in years and sex were almost always included in the sample metadata. Where HLA class I and class II types were available, the types were taken from metadata supplied by the sample provider, not from assay-based typing.

TCRbeta CDR3 regions were amplified from genomic DNA using the immunoSEQ Assay, a bias-controlled multiplex PCR. In the authors' own workflow: Within the assay, amplification of reference gene primers was used to estimate how many nucleated cells each sample contained. To quantify the absolute abundance of each unique TCRbeta CDR3 rearrangement, sequence reads were collapsed and filtered. Productive Simpson clonality was computed per sample as the square root of Simpson's diversity index over productive rearrangements. The clones in this table, taken by TCRdb from immuneACCESS, are in-frame only. Not every clone is retained; where verified, under half of the shortfall comes from an unresolved V gene, and the cause of the rest is unknown. The D gene and trimming were derived from the DNA, and the V and J assignments and clone size from that table. The sample contains approximately 200,000 clones, under 90% of them found a single time. The biggest ten clones account for 7.8% of the sample.

In Seattle, one collaborating source enrolled patients while the infection was active and tracked those patients longitudinally over the course of disease. Collaborating institutions collected whole blood in K2EDTA tubes following their own protocols. For TCRbeta analysis, collaborators shipped samples as frozen whole blood, isolated PBMCs, or DNA extracted from either of those sample types. The CDR3 goes from the cysteine to the phenylalanine over 15 residues. The read is trimmed to its CDR3 DNA, 45 bases read in frame from base 1. At the junction V is shortened by 7 bases and J by 7 bases; bases outside the gene matches: 16. CDR1 and CDR2 are read off the germline V gene as SGHTA and FQGNSA. In regard to this clone: Its antigen is currently not known. Base-call qualities are not available, and no considerably larger clone is one nucleotide away.

Overall results and qualifications from the work: The quantity of clinical and demographic metadata differed by source and by participant and was supplied without curation.

The clonotype was recovered from a woman at least 80 years old with COVID-19, enrolled during active disease. Sequencing input: peripheral blood. Recombination linked TRBV7-2 to TRBJ2-7; 7 middle bases align to TRBD2. CDR3 sequence: CASNEGGPFVPEQYF. The nucleotide sequence is given as TGTGCCAGCAACGAGGGAGGGCCGTTTGTTCCAGAGCAGTACTTC.